This is a list of T cell receptor beta chains from one sample in a study of shared clonotypes between healthy human individuals. Assay: immunoSEQ multiplex PCR; the TCRdb copy retains only in-frame clones and omits some. Among around 2.5 million clones, roughly 93% were seen once, and the ten largest hold around 0.4%. Sequencing was done on a sample of naive CD4+ T cells from PBMCs. All receptors come from a man between 18 and 29 years old in good health. Some clones in this sample may be carry-over from other donors' samples. Each CDR3 is given with its conserved first and last residue. Fields, in order: V gene, J gene, CDR3 length, CDR3 protein.

>TRBV6-1|TRBJ1-1|16
CASSEGQVWGEPEAFF
>TRBV5-1|TRBJ2-2|14
CASSFDPGTGELFF
>TRBV4-3|TRBJ2-1|18
CASSLYIVGGVVNNEQFF
>TRBV19|TRBJ1-1|14
CASSPPRGYTEAFF
>TRBV11-2|TRBJ2-7|17
CASSLTLTGTTLYEQYF
>TRBV5-4|TRBJ2-1|15
CASSLAGIGYNEQFF
>TRBV5-8|TRBJ2-7|15
CASSYEGLSHYEQYF
>TRBV6-4|TRBJ2-1|16
CASAAGLAGPWDEQFF
>TRBV10-3|TRBJ1-1|12
CACGGQITEAFF
>TRBV28|TRBJ2-7|11
CASSLSGEQYF
>TRBV29-1|TRBJ2-3|14
CSVGGGGATDTQYF
>TRBV7-9|TRBJ1-5|11
CASSGGESQHF
>TRBV6-6|TRBJ2-7|14
CASRIGTGGYEQYF
>TRBV27|TRBJ2-2|19
CASSPLKRGLAGAGGELFF
>TRBV9|TRBJ2-3|15
CASSVGGTATDTQYF
>TRBV19|TRBJ2-2|15
CASMLGDANTGELFF
>TRBV6-5|TRBJ1-2|13
CACQGGLRRGYTF
>TRBV10-3|TRBJ2-5|15
CAISQGRGQGETQYF
>TRBV5-1|TRBJ2-7|16
CASSLFLAGGSYEQYF
>TRBV7-2|TRBJ1-5|15
CASSLARTGNQPQHF
>TRBV5-1|TRBJ2-1|14
CASSLTSVDNEQFF
>TRBV7-9|TRBJ2-5|17
CASSFPPRGGPLETQYF
>TRBV15|TRBJ2-5|14
CATSVSGRGLTQYF
>TRBV7-9|TRBJ2-7|17
CASSQPGTSGRGYEQYF
>TRBV30|TRBJ2-2|12
CAWKPRGEELFF
>TRBV27|TRBJ1-2|15
CASRLTSYGAYGYTF
>TRBV19|TRBJ1-2|13
CASSIATGNGYTF
>TRBV6-7|TRBJ2-2|15
CASRLPRGIPGELFF
>TRBV6-5|TRBJ1-2|11
CASSEAGGYTF
>TRBV28|TRBJ2-3|15
CASSLSGASTDTQYF
>TRBV6-6|TRBJ2-7|16
CASRAQLAGALYEQYF
>TRBV5-1|TRBJ1-1|14
CASSPRTDLVEAFF
>TRBV11-2|TRBJ1-1|14
CASSSSDRGSEAFF
>TRBV28|TRBJ1-1|14
CASSSDRVVAEAFF
>TRBV7-2|TRBJ2-7|13
CASSTRQRGEQYF
>TRBV19|TRBJ2-7|14
CASSQGTSSGEQYF
>TRBV28|TRBJ1-4|14
CASSNGLGREKLFF
>TRBV5-6|TRBJ2-7|14
CASLPRQGAYEQYF
>TRBV9|TRBJ1-3|17
CASSQDRRGISGNTIYF
>TRBV11-2|TRBJ2-1|15
CASSFRREGGNEQFF